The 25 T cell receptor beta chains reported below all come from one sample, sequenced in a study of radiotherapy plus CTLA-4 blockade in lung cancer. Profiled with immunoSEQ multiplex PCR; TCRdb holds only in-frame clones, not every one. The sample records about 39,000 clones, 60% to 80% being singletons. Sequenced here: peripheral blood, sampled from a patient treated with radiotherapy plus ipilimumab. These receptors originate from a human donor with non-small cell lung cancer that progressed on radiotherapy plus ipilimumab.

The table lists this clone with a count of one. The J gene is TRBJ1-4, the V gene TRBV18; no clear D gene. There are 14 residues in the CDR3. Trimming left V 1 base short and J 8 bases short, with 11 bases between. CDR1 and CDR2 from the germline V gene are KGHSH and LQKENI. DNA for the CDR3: TGTGCCAGCTCACCACAGTCGGGTGACGAAAAACTGTTTTTT. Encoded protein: CASSPQSGDEKLFF.

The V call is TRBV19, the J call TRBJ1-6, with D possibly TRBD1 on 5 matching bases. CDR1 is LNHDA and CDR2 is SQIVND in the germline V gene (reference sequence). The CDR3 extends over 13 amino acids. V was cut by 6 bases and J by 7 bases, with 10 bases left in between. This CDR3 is CASSPTANSPLHF. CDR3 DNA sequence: TGTGCCAGTAGCCCGACAGCCAATTCACCCCTCCACTTT.

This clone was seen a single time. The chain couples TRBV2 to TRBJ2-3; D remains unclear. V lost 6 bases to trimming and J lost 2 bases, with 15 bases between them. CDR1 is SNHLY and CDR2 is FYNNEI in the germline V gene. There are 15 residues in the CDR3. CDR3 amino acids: CASRRTDFNTDTQYF. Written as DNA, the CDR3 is TGTGCCAGCAGAAGAACCGACTTTAACACAGATACGCAGTATTTT.

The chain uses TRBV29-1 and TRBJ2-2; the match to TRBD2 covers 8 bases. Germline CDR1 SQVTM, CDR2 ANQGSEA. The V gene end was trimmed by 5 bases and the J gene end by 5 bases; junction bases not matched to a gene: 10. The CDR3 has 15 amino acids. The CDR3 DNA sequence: TGCAGCGTTAACCTACGGGGGGGCTTGACCGGGGAGCTGTTTTTT. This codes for CSVNLRGGLTGELFF.

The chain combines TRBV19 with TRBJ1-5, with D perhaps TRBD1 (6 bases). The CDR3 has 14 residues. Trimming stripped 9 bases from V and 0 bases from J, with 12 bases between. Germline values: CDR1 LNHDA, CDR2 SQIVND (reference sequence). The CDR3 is CASSRGYSNQPQHF. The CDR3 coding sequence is TGTGCCAGCTCCAGGGGTTATAGCAATCAGCCCCAGCATTTT. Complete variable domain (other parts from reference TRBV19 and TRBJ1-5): DGGITQSPKYLFRKEGQNVTLSCEQNLNHDAMYWYRQDPGQGLRLIYYSQIVNDFQKGDIAEGYSVSREKKESFPLTVTSAQKNPTAFYLCASSRGYSNQPQHFGDGTRLSIL.

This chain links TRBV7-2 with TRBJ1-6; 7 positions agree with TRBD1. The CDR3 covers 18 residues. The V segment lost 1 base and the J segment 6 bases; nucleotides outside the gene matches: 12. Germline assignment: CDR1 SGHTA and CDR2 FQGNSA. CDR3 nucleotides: TGTGCCAGCAGCTTAGTAGGGTCAGGGGGTGCTGGTAATTCACCCCTCCACTTT. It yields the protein CASSLVGSGGAGNSPLHF.

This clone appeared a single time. The CDR3 is CASRMTSGTTYEQYF. CDR3 in DNA: TGTGCCAGCAGGATGACTAGCGGGACTACCTACGAGCAGTACTTC. V gene TRBV7-2 combines with J gene TRBJ2-7, with TRBD2 matching over 11 bases. Trimming at V came to 6 bases and at J to 2 bases, leaving 6 bases not matched to a gene. The germline gives CDR1 SGHTA, CDR2 FQGNSA. This CDR3 is 15 amino acids long. Combining the CDR3 with reference TRBV7-2 and TRBJ2-7 gives the whole variable domain GAGVSQSPSNKVTEKGKDVELRCDPISGHTALYWYRQSLGQGLEFLIYFQGNSAPDKSGLPSDRFSAERTGGSVSTLTIQRTQQEDSAVYLCASRMTSGTTYEQYFGPGTRLTVT.

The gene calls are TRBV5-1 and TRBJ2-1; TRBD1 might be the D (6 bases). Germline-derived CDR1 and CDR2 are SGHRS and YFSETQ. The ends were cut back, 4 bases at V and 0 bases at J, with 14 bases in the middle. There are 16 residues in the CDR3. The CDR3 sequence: CASSGGQSSSYNEQFF. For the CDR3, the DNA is TGCGCCAGCAGCGGCGGACAGTCCAGCTCCTACAATGAGCAGTTCTTC.

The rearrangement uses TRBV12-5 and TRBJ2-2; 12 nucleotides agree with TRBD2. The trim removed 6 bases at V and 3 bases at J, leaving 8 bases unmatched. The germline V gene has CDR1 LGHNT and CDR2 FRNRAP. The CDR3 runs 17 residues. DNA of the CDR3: TGTGCTAGTGGCTTCCCTCGACTAGCGGGGGACACCGGGGAGCTGTTTTTT. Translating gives CASGFPRLAGDTGELFF.

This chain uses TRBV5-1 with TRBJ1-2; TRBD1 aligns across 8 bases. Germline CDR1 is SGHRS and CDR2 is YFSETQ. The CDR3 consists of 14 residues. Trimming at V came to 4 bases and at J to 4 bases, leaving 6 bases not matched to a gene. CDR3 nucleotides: TGCGCCAGCAGCCCGACAGGGGATGGCTATGGCTACACCTTC. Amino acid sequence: CASSPTGDGYGYTF. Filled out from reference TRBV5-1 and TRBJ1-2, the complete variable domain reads KAGVTQTPRYLIKTRGQQVTLSCSPISGHRSVSWYQQTPGQGLQFLFEYFSETQRNKGNFPGRFSGRQFSNSRSEMNVSTLELGDSALYLCASSPTGDGYGYTFGSGTRLTVV.

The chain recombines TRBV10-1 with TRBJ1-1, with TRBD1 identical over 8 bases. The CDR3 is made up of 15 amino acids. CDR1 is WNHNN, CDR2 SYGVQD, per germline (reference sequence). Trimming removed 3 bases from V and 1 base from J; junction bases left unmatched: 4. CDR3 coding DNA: TGCGCCAGCAGTGATCCCGGGACAGGGAACACTGAAGCTTTCTTT. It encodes CASSDPGTGNTEAFF.

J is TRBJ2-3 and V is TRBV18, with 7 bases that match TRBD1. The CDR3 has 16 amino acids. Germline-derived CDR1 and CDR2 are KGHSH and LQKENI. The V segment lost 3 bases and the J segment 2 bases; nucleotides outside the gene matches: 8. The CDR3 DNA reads TGTGCCAGCTCACCGCCTCAGGGGGACCTCACAGATACGCAGTATTTT. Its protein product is CASSPPQGDLTDTQYF.

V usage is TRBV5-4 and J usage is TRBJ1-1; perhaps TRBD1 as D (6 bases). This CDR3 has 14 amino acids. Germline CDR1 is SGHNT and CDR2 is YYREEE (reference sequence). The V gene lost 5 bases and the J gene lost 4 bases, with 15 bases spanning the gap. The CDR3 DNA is TGTGCCAGCAGTTTTCACAGGGCGGGCACTGAAGCTTTCTTT. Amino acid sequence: CASSFHRAGTEAFF.

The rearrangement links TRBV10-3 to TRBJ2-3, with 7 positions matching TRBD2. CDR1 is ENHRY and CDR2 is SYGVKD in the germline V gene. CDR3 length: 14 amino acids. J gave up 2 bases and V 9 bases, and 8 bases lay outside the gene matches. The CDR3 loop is CAMKRGLDTDTQYF. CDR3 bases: TGTGCCATGAAGCGGGGACTCGACACAGATACGCAGTATTTT.

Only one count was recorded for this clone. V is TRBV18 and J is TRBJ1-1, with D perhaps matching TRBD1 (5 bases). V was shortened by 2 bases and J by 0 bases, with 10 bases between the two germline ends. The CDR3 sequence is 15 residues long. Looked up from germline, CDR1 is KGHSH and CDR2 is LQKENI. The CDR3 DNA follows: TGTGCCAGCTCACCAGTAGAACAGGTGAACACTGAAGCTTTCTTT. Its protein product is CASSPVEQVNTEAFF. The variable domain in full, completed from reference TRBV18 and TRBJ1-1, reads NAGVMQNPRHLVRRRGQEARLRCSPMKGHSHVYWYRQLPEEGLKFMVYLQKENIIDESGMPKERFSAEFPKEGPSILRIQQVVRGDSAAYFCASSPVEQVNTEAFFGQGTRLTVV.

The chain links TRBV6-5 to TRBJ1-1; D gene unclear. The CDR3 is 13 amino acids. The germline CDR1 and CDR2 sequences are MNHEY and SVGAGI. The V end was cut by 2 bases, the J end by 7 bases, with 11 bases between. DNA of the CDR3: TGTGCCAGCAGTTACCTAAGAGTCGGTGAAGCTTTCTTT. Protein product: CASSYLRVGEAFF.

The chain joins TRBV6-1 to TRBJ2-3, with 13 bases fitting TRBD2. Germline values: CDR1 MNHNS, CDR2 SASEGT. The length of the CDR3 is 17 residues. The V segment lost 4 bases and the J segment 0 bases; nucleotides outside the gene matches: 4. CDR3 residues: CASSGTSGGLSTDTQYF. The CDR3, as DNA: TGTGCCAGCAGTGGGACTAGCGGGGGCCTTAGCACAGATACGCAGTATTTT.

The CDR3 DNA sequence: TGTGCCAGCAGCTTATCGGAGCGGGGTGAGCAGTTCTTC. Encoded protein: CASSLSERGEQFF. The V and J genes are TRBV7-9 and TRBJ2-1; 7 positions agree with TRBD2. The CDR3 covers 13 residues. The V gene end was trimmed by 2 bases and the J gene end by 9 bases; junction bases not matched to a gene: 4. Germline CDR1 is SEHNR and CDR2 is FQNEAQ (reference sequence).

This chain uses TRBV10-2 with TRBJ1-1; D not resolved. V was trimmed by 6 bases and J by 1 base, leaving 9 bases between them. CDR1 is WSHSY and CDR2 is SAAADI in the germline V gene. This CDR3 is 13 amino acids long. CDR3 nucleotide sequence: TGCGCCAGCAGGCTGACTGGGAACACTGAAGCTTTCTTT. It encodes CASRLTGNTEAFF.

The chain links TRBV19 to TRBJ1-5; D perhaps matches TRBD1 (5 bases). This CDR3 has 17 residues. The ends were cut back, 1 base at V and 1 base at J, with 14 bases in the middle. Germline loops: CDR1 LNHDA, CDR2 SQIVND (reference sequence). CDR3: CASSIAAGYRSNQPQHF. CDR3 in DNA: TGTGCCAGTAGTATAGCGGCAGGGTATCGGAGCAATCAGCCCCAGCATTTT.

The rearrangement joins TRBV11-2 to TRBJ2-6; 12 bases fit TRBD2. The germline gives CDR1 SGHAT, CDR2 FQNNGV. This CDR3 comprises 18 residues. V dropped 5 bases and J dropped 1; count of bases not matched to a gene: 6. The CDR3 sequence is CASSKLAGGPSGANVLTF. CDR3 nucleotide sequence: TGTGCCAGCAGCAAACTAGCGGGGGGTCCTTCTGGGGCCAACGTCCTGACTTTC.

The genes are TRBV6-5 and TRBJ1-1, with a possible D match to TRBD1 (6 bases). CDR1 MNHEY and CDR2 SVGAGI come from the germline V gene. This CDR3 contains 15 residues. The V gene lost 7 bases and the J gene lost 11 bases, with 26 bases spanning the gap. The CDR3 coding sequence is TGTGCCAGCACCTCGACGGACAGCTCTTTTGATAGGGCTTTCTTT. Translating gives CASTSTDSSFDRAFF.

CDR3 DNA: TGCGCCAGCAGCCTTGATATCGGACTAGCGATATCCGGGGAGCTGTTTTTT. Protein product: CASSLDIGLAISGELFF. V is TRBV4-1 and J is TRBJ2-2; 9 bases are a match to TRBD2. This CDR3 is 17 amino acids long. V was pared by 4 bases and J by 6 bases, with 12 bases of the junction left unmatched. Germline loops: CDR1 MGHRA, CDR2 YSYEKL.

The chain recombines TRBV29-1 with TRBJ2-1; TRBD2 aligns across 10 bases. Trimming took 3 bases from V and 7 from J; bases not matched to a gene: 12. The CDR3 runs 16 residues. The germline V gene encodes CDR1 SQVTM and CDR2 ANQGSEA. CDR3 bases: TGCAGCGTTGAGGCGATAGCGGGGGGCTTAAGGAATGAGCAGTTCTTC. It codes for CSVEAIAGGLRNEQFF.

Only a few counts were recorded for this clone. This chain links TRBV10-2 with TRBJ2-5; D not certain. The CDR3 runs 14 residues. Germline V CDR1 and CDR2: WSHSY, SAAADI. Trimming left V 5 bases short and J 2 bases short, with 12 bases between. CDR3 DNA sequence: TGCGCCAGCAGTTCTGCATTAGTACAAGAGACCCAGTACTTC. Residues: CASSSALVQETQYF.